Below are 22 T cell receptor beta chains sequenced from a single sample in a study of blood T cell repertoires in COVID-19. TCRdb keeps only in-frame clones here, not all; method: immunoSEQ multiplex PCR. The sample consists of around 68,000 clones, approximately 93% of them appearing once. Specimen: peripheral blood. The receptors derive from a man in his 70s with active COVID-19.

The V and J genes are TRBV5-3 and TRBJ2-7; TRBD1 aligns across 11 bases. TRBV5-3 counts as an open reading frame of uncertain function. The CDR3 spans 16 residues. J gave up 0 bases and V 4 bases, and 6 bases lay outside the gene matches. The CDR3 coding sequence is TGTGCCAGAAGCCCGGACAGGGGGCCCTCCTCCTACGAGCAGTACTTC. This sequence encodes CARSPDRGPSSYEQYF.

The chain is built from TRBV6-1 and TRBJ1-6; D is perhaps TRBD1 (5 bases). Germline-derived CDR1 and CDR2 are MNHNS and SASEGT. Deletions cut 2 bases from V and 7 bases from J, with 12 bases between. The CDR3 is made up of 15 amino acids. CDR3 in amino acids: CASSELQQANSPLHF. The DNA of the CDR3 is TGTGCCAGCAGTGAACTTCAACAGGCAAATTCACCCCTCCACTTT.

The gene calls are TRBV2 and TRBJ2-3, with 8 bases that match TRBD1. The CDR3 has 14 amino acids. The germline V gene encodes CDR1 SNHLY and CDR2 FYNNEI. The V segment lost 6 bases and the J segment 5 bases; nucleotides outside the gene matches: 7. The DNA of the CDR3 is TGTGCCAGCAGAACGGACAGGGTGATAGATACGCAGTATTTT. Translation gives CASRTDRVIDTQYF.

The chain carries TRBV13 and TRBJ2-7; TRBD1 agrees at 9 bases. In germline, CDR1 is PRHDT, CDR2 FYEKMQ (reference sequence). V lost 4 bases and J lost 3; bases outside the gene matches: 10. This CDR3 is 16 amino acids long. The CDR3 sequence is CASSYTGDRVNYEQYF. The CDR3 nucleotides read TGTGCCAGCAGCTACACCGGGGACAGGGTAAACTACGAGCAGTACTTC.

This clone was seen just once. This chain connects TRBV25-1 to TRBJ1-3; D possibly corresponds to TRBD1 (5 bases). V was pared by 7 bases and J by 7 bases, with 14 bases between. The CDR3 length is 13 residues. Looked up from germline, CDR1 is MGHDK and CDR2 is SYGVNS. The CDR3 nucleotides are TGTGCCAGCAAGACCATTGGGGCGAACACCATATATTTT. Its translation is CASKTIGANTIYF.

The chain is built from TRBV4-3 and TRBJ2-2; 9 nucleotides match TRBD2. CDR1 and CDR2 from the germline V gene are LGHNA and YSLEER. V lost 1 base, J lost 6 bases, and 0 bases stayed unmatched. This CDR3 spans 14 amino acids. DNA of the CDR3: TGCGCCAGCAGCCAAGGGACTAGCGCCGGGGAGCTGTTTTTT. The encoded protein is CASSQGTSAGELFF.

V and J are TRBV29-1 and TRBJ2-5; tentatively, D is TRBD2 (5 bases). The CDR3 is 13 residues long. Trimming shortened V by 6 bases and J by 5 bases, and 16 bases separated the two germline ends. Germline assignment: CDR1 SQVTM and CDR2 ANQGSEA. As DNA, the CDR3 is TGCAGCGTCGGACTGGCTGTCGGCGAGACCCAGTACTTC. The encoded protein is CSVGLAVGETQYF.

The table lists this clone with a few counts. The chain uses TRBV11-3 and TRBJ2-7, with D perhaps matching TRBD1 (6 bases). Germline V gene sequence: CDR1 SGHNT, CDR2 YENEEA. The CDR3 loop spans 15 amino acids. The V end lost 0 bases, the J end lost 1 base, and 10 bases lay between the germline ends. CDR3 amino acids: CASSLDWTVSYEQYF. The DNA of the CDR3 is TGTGCCAGCAGCTTAGATTGGACAGTTTCCTACGAGCAGTACTTC. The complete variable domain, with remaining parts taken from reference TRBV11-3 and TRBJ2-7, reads EAGVVQSPRYKIIEKKQPVAFWCNPISGHNTLYWYLQNLGQGPELLIRYENEEAVDDSQLPKDRFSAERLKGVDSTLKIQPAELGDSAVYLCASSLDWTVSYEQYFGPGTRLTVT.

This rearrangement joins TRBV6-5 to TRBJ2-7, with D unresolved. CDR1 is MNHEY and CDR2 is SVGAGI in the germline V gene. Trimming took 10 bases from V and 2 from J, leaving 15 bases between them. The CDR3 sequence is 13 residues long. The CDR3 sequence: CATMPDKTYEQYF. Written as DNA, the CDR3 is TGTGCCACAATGCCCGACAAGACCTACGAGCAGTACTTC.

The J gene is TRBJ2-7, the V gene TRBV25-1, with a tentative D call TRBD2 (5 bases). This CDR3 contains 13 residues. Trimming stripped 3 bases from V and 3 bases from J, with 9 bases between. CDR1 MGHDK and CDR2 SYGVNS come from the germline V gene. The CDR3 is CASSERVSYEQYF. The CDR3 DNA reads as TGTGCCAGCAGTGAGCGGGTCAGCTACGAGCAGTACTTC.

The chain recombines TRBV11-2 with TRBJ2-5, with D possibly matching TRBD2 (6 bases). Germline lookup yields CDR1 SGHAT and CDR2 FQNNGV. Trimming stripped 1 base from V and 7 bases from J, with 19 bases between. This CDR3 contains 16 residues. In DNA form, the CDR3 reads TGTGCCAGCAGCTTAGGGGGGGATGTGGGGATTTCGACCCAGTACTTC. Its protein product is CASSLGGDVGISTQYF.

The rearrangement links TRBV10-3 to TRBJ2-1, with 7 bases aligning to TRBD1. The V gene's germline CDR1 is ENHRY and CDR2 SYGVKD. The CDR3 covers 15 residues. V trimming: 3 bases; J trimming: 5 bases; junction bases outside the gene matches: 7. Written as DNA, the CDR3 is TGTGCCATCAGTGATACGGGACAGCAAAACAATGAGCAGTTCTTC. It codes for CAISDTGQQNNEQFF.

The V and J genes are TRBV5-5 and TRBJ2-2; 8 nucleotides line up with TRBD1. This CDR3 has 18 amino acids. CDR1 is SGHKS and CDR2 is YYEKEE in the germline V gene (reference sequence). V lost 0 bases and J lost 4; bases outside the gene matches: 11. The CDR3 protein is CASSLAPIDRGRTGELFF. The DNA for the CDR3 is TGTGCCAGCAGCTTGGCTCCCATTGACAGGGGACGCACCGGGGAGCTGTTTTTT.

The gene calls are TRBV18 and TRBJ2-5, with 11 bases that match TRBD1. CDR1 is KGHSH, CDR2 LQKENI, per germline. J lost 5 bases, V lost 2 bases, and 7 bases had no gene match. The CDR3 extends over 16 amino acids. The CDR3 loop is CASSPRTGGYGETQYF. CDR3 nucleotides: TGTGCCAGCTCACCAAGGACAGGGGGCTATGGTGAGACCCAGTACTTC.

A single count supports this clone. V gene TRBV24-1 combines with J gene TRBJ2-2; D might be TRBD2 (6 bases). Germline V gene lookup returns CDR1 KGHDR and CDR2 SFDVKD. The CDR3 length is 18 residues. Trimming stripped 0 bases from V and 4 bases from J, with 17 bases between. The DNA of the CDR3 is TGTGCCACCAGTGATTTGCCTCCGGGGGTACTGGGCACCGGGGAGCTGTTTTTT. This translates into CATSDLPPGVLGTGELFF.

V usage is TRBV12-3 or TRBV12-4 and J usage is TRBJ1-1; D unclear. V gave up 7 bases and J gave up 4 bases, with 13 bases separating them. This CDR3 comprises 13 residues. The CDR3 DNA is TGTGCCAGCACCGTCGGGTTAGGCACTGAAGCTTTCTTT. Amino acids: CASTVGLGTEAFF.

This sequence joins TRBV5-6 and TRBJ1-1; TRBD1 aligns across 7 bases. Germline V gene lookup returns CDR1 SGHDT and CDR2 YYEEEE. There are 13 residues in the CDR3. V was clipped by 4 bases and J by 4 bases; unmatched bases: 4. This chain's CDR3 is CASSHGQVTEAFF. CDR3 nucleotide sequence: TGTGCCAGCAGCCACGGACAGGTCACTGAAGCTTTCTTT.

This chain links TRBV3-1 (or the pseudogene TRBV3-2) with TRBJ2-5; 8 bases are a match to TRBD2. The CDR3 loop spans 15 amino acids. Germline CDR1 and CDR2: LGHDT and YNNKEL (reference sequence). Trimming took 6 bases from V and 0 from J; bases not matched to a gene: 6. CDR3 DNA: TGTGCCAGCAGGGTTGCGGGGGGCCACCAAGAGACCCAGTACTTC. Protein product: CASRVAGGHQETQYF.

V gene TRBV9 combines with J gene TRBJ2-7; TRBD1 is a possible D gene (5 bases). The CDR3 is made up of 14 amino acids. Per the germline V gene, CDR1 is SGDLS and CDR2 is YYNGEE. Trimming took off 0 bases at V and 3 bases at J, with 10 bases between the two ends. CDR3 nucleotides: TGTGCCAGCAGCGTAGGTCCAGGGATCTACGAGCAGTACTTC. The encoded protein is CASSVGPGIYEQYF.

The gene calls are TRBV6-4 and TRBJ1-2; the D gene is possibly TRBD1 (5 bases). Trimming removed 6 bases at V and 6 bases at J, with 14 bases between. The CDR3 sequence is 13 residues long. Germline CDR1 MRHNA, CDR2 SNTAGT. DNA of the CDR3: TGTGCCAGCAGCCCGACAGCCTTGGATGGCTACACCTTC. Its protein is CASSPTALDGYTF.

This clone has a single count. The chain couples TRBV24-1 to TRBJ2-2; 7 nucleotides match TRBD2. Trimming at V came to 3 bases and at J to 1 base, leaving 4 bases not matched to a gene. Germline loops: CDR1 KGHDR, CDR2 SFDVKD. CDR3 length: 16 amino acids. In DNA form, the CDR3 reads TGTGCCACCAGTGATACTAGCGCCCGGAACACCGGGGAGCTGTTTTTT. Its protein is CATSDTSARNTGELFF.

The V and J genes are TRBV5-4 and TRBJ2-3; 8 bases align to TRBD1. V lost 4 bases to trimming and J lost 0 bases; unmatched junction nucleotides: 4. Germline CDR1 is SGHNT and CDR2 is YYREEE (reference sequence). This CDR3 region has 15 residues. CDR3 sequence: CASSAGTGSTDTQYF. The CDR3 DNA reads TGTGCCAGCAGCGCCGGGACAGGTAGCACAGATACGCAGTATTTT.